The source of this T cell receptor beta chain is a study of shared clonotypes between healthy human individuals. Donors were healthy HIV-negative adults without recent acute infections or vaccinations. This clone was seen just once. Germline loops: CDR1 SNHLY, CDR2 FYNNEI. V shed 3 bases and J shed 1 base, with 10 bases lying between them. CDR3 length: 14 residues. The method was immunoSEQ multiplex PCR; TCRdb's version includes in-frame clones alone and lacks a portion of them. Seen here are around 600,000 clones, around 97% observed once, and the top ten hold around 0.057%. Source material: naive CD4+ T cells sorted from blood. This sample's subset: CD45RA+ positively selected. The chain is built from TRBV2 and TRBJ2-7; D gene uncertain. The receptor was isolated from a woman aged 30 to 39 in good health. The DNA for the CDR3 is TGTGCCAGCAGTGAGAATGACAAGTCCTACGAGCAGTACTTC. Residues: CASSENDKSYEQYF.